Described below is a single T cell receptor (beta chain) sequence and its context. For each CDR3 protein, TCRdb gives one entry from its re-call of the 5' RACE reads, without DNA. The data show about 160,000 distinct CDR3 sequences, and the top ten clones hold roughly 20%. This entry belongs to a study of T cells expressing NK-cell markers. Study overall: It was sorted CD3+CD56+NKG2C+, CD3+CD56+NKG2C- and CD3+CD56-NKG2C+ T cells that supplied the TCR beta repertoires.

Sequencing used blood T cells: a sorted CD56 or NKG2C T cell subset, CD4+ or CD8+ T cells, or bulk PBMC T cells (not recorded which). This sequence was found in a woman between 18 and 75 years old in good health.

The chain's CDR3 is CASRPSLAVGDTDTQYF. The V gene is TRBV5-1, the J gene TRBJ2-3; TCRdb indicates TRBD2, and absent DNA this call remains unverified. Germline loops: CDR1 SGHRS, CDR2 YFSETQ. This CDR3 has 17 residues.